This TCR beta chain was captured by sequencing in a study of CD8+ T cells in alopecia areata (dated by TCRdb to between 2018 and 2020). Turning to the overall study: The treated patients, all with moderate-to-severe alopecia areata, were enrolled in an open-label pilot trial of oral tofacitinib given at 5 to 10 mg twice daily. Tofacitinib was administered for 6 to 18 months, and 6 months of follow-up off drug were then conducted to assess delayed response and recurrence. Disease severity in treated patients was measured with the SALT score, which quantifies the percentage of affected scalp surface area. In both human patients and the C3H/HeJ mouse model, the study applied high-throughput TCRbeta sequencing to look at T cell clonal expansion in alopecia areata. On the human side, TCRbeta sequencing was run on scalp tissue and on sorted CD4+ and CD8+ peripheral blood T cells from healthy controls and from alopecia areata patients with either patchy or totalis/universalis disease. Patients on tofacitinib were biopsied at baseline and after 4 and 24 weeks of treatment, and several of the patients also had a later scalp biopsy. Clonality in the scalp was compared among normal scalp (n=4), patchy alopecia areata scalp (n=8), and alopecia totalis/universalis scalp (n=8). RNA came from the PAXgene miRNA kit for fixed scalp, the miRNeasy kit for PBMCs, and the RNeasy kit for mouse skin. TCRbeta CDR3 regions were amplified by immunoSEQ multiplex PCR using 35 Vbeta forward and 13 Jbeta reverse primers.

The library was generated by the immunoSEQ multiplex PCR assay. RNA was extracted from all samples and reverse transcribed into cDNA as template for TCR sequencing. SuperScript III was used for first-strand cDNA synthesis, primed with a 2:1 mix of oligo-dT and random hexamers. Amplification bias was assessed with a synthetic immune receptor repertoire, and residual bias was removed computationally. The paper's data handling went like this. After raw reads were preprocessed to remove errors, the CDR3 was defined following IMGT conventions as running from the conserved cysteine to phenylalanine. Clonality was calculated as 1 minus Shannon entropy normalized by log2 of the number of productive unique TCRs. Scalp TCRbeta sequences were cross-referenced with sorted blood CD4 and CD8 repertoires so that the CD4 or CD8 identity of scalp clones could be inferred. The clones in this table, taken by TCRdb from immuneACCESS, are in-frame only. Not every clone is retained; where verified, under half of the shortfall comes from an unresolved V gene, and the cause of the rest is unknown. Clone size and V and J calls were adopted from that table, with D and trimming inferred from the DNA. A total of 150,000 or so clones appear in this sample, about 88% of them only once. Approximately 13% of the sample is in the top ten clones.

Note on this clone: Its antigen target is currently unknown. No base-level quality is on record; no much larger clone is a single base apart.

In light of the paper, this sample's time point label describes: 4 weeks on oral tofacitinib. The treatment or condition label corresponds to: oral pan-JAK inhibitor, 5-10 mg twice daily. Peripheral blood and lesional scalp punch biopsies were obtained from patients with alopecia areata. PBMCs were isolated by density centrifugation and stained for CD3, CD4 and CD8, after which CD4+ and CD8+ T cells were sorted on a FACSAria. What the study reported, not specific to this receptor: Resident alphabeta T cells in normal human skin are also sequenced, complicating scalp TCR repertoire analysis, unlike mouse skin dominated by gammadelta T cells. Shared TCR sequences between patients were less evident than in mice, which may be partly attributable to HLA diversity in the patient population. Compared with normal scalp, lesional scalp had higher clonality and more expanded CD8+ clones, particularly in alopecia totalis/universalis, a pattern that suggests antigenic drive. Because the treated cohort was small and included a single nonresponder, larger studies are needed to assess links between baseline CD8+ expansion and response. Many expanded lesional clones were found to persist in scalp and blood during tofacitinib treatment, and relapse after treatment cessation may be partly explained by this persistence. Scalp clonality and the number of expanded CD8+ clones among the top 100 scalp clones were significantly decreased by tofacitinib.

Based on the germline V gene, the CDR1 and CDR2 sequences are SGHRS and YFSETQ. The CDR3, cysteine through phenylalanine, is 14 amino acids long. Only CDR3 DNA remains: 42 bases, in frame from the first base. V is reduced by 1 base and J by 5 bases, leaving a spacing of 13 bases between them. Here the sequenced sample was CD8+ T cells sorted from blood, taken at week 4, from a patient treated with tofacitinib. The V and J genes are TRBV5-1 and TRBJ2-7, with no confident D gene call. The TCR originated in a human donor with alopecia areata. The CDR3 in this case is CASSLRHSVDEQYF. The DNA is as follows: TGCGCCAGCAGCTTGCGGCACTCTGTCGACGAGCAGTACTTC.